This T cell receptor (beta chain) was recorded in a study of CD8 T cells in ankylosing spondylitis. With regard to this clonotype: A much larger clone sits a single nucleotide away, making a read error possible.

In TCRdb, the 5' RACE reads were re-called with MiXCR into one record per CDR3 protein. The sample contains more than 150,000 distinct CDR3 sequences, about 9.9% of which appear only once. This CDR3 contains 16 residues. The trim removed 2 bases at V and 6 bases at J, leaving 9 bases unmatched. This chain uses TRBV12-3 or TRBV12-4 with TRBJ2-1, with TRBD1 identical over 8 bases. This TCR was sampled from a male donor with ankylosing spondylitis or in good health (not recorded which). Sequencing was done on a sample of blood, either unsorted or a sorted T cell fraction (not recorded which). The CDR3 DNA is TGTGCCAGCAGTTTAATCCGAGGACAGGGAGGCAATGAGCAGTTCTTC. The encoded protein is CASSLIRGQGGNEQFF.